This TCR beta chain emerged from a study of beta chain features in type 1 diabetes. Study in general: Sorted cells examined across all samples numbered 85 million to 130 million. Study-level findings and limits: Patients' naive, central memory and regulatory TCRB repertoires appeared more alike than those of healthy donors. The VDJ junctions of type 1 diabetes patients carried fewer insertions and more deletions.

Germline V gene data show CDR1 as KGHSH and CDR2 as LQKENI. Trimming pared 0 bases from V and 2 bases from J, leaving 11 bases between. The CDR3 runs 16 residues. Remarks on this clone: Its antigen is not known.

Purity above 95% was achieved in all sorted populations. The sequenced template was cDNA made from the entire isolated RNA. Sequencing was performed with immunoSEQ multiplex PCR; in TCRdb, only in-frame clones are kept and a portion is missing. The sample consists of roughly 310,000 clones, 8% to 13% of them appearing once. The rearrangement links TRBV18 to TRBJ2-1, with D possibly TRBD1 on 6 matching bases. The sequence derives from a woman in her 30s in good health. The specimen was naive CD4+ T cells from blood. The CDR3 here is CASSPPQGLTYNEQFF. CDR3 nucleotides: TGTGCCAGCTCACCACCGCAGGGGCTAACCTACAATGAGCAGTTCTTC. The full variable domain, in which reference TRBV18 and TRBJ2-1 provide the parts outside the CDR3, is NAGVMQNPRHLVRRRGQEARLRCSPMKGHSHVYWYRQLPEEGLKFMVYLQKENIIDESGMPKERFSAEFPKEGPSILRIQQVVRGDSAAYFCASSPPQGLTYNEQFFGPGTRLTVL.